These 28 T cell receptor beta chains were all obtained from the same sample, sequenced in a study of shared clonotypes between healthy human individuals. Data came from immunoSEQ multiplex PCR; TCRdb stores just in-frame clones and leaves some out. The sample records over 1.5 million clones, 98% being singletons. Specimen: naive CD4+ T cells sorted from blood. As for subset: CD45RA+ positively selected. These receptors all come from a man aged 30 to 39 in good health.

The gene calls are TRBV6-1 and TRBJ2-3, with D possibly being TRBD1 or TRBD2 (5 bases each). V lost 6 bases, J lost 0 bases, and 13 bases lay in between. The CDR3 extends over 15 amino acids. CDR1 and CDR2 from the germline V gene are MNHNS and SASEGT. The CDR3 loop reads CASRWDGWSTDTQYF. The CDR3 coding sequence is TGTGCCAGCAGGTGGGACGGCTGGAGCACAGATACGCAGTATTTT.

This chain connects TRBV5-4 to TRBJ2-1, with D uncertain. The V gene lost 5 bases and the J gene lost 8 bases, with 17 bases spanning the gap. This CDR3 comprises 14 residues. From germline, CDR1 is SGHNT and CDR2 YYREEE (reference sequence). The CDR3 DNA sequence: TGTGCCAGCAGGGGCACCTGGAATGCCGATGAGCAGTTCTTC. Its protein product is CASRGTWNADEQFF.

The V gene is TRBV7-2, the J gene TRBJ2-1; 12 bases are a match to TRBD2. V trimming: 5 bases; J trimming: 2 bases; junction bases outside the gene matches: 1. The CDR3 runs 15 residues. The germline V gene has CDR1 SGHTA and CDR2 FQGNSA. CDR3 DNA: TGTGCCAGCAGCCGGACTAGCGGGGCCTACAATGAGCAGTTCTTC. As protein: CASSRTSGAYNEQFF.

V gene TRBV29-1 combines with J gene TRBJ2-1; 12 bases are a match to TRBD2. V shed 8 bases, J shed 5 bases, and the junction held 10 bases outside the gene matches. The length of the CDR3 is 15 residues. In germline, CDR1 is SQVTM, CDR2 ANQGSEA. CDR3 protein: CSFHGGLAGDNEQFF. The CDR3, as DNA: TGCAGCTTCCATGGGGGACTAGCGGGCGACAATGAGCAGTTCTTC.

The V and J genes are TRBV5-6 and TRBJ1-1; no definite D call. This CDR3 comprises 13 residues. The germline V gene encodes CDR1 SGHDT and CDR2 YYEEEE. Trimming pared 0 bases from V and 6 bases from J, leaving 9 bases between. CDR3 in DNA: TGTGCCAGCAGCTTGGCCCGCTACTCTGAAGCTTTCTTT. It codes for CASSLARYSEAFF.

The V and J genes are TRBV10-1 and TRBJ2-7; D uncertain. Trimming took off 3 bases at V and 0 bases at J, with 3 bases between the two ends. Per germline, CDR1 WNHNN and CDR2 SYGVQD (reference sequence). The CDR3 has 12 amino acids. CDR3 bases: TGCGCCAGCAGTGACAACTCCTACGAGCAGTACTTC. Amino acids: CASSDNSYEQYF.

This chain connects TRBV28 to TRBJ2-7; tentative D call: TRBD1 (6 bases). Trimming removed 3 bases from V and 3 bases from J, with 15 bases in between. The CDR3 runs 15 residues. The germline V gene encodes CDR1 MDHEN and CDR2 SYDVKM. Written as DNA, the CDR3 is TGTGCCAGCAGTTTGAGGGGACAAGTCGGCTACGAGCAGTACTTC. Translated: CASSLRGQVGYEQYF.

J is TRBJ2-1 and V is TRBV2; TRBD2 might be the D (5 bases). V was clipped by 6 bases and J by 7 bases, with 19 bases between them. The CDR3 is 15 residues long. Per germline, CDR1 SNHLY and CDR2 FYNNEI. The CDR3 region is CASRTDWARDNEQFF. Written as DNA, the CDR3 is TGTGCCAGCAGGACGGACTGGGCTAGAGATAATGAGCAGTTCTTC.

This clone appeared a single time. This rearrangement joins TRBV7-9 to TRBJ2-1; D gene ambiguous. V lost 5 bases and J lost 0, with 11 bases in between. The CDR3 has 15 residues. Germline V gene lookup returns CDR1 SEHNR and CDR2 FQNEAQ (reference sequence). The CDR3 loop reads CASSPGLSSYNEQFF. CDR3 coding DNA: TGTGCCAGCAGCCCTGGTCTGAGCTCCTACAATGAGCAGTTCTTC.

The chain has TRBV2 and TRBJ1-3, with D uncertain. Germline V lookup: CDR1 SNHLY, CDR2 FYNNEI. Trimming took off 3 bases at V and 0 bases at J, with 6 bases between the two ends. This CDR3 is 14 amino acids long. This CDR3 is CASSDRSSGNTIYF. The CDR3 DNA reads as TGTGCCAGCAGTGACAGGAGCTCTGGAAACACCATATATTTT.

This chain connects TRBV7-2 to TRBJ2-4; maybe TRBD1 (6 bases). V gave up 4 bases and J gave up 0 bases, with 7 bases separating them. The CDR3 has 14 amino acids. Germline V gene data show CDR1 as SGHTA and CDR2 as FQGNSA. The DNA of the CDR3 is TGTGCCAGCAGCTCGGACAGAGCCAAAAACATTCAGTACTTC. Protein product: CASSSDRAKNIQYF.

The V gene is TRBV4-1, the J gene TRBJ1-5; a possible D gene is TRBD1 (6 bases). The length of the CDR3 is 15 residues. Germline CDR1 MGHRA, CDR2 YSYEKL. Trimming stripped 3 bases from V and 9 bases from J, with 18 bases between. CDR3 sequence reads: CASSQVRGIEGPQHF. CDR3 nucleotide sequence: TGCGCCAGCAGCCAGGTGAGGGGGATCGAAGGGCCCCAGCATTTT.

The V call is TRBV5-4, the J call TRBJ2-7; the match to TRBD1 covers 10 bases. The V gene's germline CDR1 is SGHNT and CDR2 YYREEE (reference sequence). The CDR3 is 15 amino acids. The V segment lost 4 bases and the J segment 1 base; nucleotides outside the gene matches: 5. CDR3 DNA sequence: TGTGCCAGCAGCCGCATGGGACAGGGGTCCTACGAGCAGTACTTC. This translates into CASSRMGQGSYEQYF.

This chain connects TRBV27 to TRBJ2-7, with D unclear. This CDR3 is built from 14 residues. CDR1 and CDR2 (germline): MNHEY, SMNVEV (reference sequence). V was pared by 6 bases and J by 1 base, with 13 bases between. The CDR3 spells CASSHGRTSYEQYF. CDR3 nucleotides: TGTGCCAGCAGCCACGGACGTACGTCCTACGAGCAGTACTTC.

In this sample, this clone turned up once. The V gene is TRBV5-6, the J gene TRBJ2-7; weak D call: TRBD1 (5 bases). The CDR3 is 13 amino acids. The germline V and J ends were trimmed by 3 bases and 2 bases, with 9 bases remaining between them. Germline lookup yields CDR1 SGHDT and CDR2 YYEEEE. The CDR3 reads CASSYLTAYEQYF. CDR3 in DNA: TGTGCCAGCAGCTATTTGACAGCCTACGAGCAGTACTTC. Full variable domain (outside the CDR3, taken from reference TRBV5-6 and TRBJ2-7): DAGVTQSPTHLIKTRGQQVTLRCSPKSGHDTVSWYQQALGQGPQFIFQYYEEEERQRGNFPDRFSGHQFPNYSSELNVNALLLGDSALYLCASSYLTAYEQYFGPGTRLTVT.

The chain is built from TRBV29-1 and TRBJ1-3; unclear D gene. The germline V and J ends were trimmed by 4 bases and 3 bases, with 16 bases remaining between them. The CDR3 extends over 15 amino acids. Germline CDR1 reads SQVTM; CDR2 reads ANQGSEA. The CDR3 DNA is TGCAGCGTTGGAGCTGGCACAGACCATGGAAACACCATATATTTT. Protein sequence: CSVGAGTDHGNTIYF.

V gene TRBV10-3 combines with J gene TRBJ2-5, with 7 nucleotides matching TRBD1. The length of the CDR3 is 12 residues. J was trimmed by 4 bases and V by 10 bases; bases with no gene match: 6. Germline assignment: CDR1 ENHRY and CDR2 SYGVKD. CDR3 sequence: CASTGEGETQYF. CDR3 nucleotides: TGTGCCAGTACAGGGGAAGGAGAGACCCAGTACTTC.

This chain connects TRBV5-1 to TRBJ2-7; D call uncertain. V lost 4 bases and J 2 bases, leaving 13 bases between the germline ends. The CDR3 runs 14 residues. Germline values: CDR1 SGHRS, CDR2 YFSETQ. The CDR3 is CASSTGSRTYEQYF. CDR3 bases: TGCGCCAGCAGCACGGGTTCGCGGACCTACGAGCAGTACTTC. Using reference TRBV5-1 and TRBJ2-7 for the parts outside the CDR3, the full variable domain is KAGVTQTPRYLIKTRGQQVTLSCSPISGHRSVSWYQQTPGQGLQFLFEYFSETQRNKGNFPGRFSGRQFSNSRSEMNVSTLELGDSALYLCASSTGSRTYEQYFGPGTRLTVT.

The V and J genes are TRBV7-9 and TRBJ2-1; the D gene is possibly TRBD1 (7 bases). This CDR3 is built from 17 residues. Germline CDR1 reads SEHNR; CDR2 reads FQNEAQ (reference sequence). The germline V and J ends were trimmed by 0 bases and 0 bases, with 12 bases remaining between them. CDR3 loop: CASSLARDSGSYNEQFF. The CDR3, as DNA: TGTGCCAGCAGCTTAGCGCGGGACAGCGGCTCCTACAATGAGCAGTTCTTC.

Here the CDR3 DNA reads TGCGCCAGCAGCTTGGGCGGCGGGAACGAGCAGTACTTC. Translation: CASSLGGGNEQYF. The chain uses TRBV5-1 and TRBJ2-7; tentatively, D is TRBD2 (6 bases). Germline V lookup: CDR1 SGHRS, CDR2 YFSETQ. The CDR3 is 13 amino acids. V dropped 0 bases and J dropped 5 bases, with 9 bases sitting between them.

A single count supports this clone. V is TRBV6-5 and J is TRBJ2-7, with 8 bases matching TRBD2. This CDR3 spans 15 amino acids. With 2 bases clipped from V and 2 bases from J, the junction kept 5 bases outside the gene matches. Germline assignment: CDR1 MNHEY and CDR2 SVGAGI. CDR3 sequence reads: CASSYLSGTPYEQYF. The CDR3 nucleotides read TGTGCCAGCAGTTACCTTAGCGGGACCCCCTACGAGCAGTACTTC.

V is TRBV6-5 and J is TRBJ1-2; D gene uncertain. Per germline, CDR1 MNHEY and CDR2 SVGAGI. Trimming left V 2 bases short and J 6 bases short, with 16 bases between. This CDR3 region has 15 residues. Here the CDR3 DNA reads TGTGCCAGCAGTTACAGCCCCCTCCTTAGGGATGGCTACACCTTC. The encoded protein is CASSYSPLLRDGYTF.

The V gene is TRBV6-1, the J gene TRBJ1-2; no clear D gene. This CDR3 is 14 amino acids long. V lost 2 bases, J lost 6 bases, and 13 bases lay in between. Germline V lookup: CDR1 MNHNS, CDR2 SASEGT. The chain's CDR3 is CASSERVGRDGYTF. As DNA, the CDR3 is TGTGCCAGCAGTGAACGTGTAGGGAGGGATGGCTACACCTTC.

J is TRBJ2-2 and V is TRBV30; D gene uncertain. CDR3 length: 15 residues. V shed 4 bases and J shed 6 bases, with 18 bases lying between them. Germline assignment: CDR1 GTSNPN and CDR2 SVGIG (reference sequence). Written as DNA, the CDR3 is TGTGCCTGGAACCGGCTAGGGATTTATTCCGGGGAGCTGTTTTTT. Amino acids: CAWNRLGIYSGELFF.

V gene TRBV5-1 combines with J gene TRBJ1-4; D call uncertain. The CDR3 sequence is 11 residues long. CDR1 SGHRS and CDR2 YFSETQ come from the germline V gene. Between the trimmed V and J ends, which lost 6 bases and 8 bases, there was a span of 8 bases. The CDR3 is CASKSQEKLFF. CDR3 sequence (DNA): TGCGCCAGCAAAAGTCAGGAAAAACTGTTTTTT. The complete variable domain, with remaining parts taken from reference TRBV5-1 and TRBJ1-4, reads KAGVTQTPRYLIKTRGQQVTLSCSPISGHRSVSWYQQTPGQGLQFLFEYFSETQRNKGNFPGRFSGRQFSNSRSEMNVSTLELGDSALYLCASKSQEKLFFGSGTQLSVL.

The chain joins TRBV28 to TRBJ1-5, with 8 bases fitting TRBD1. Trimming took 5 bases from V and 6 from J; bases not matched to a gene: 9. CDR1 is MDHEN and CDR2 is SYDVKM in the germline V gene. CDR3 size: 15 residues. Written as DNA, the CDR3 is TGTGCCAGCAGTCCCAGGACAGGGTGGGGTCAGCCCCAGCATTTT. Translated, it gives CASSPRTGWGQPQHF.

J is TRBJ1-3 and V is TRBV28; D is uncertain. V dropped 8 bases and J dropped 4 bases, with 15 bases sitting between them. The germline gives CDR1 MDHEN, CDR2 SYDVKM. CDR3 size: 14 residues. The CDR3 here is CASGSVGIGNTIYF. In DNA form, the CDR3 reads TGTGCCAGCGGCTCAGTGGGTATAGGAAACACCATATATTTT. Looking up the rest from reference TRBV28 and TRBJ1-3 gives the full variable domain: DVKVTQSSRYLVKRTGEKVFLECVQDMDHENMFWYRQDPGLGLRLIYFSYDVKMKEKGDIPEGYSVSREKKERFSLILESASTNQTSMYLCASGSVGIGNTIYFGEGSWLTVV.

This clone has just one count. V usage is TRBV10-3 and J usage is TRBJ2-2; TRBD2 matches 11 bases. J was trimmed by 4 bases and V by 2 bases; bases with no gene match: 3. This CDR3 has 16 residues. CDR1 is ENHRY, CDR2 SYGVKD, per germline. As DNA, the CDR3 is TGTGCCATCAGTGAGGGACTAGCGGGTGTCACCGGGGAGCTGTTTTTT. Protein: CAISEGLAGVTGELFF.